The 10 T cell receptor beta chains below come from one sample, sequenced in a study of T cell changes during pregnancy in multiple sclerosis. Sequenced by immunoSEQ multiplex PCR; TCRdb stores in-frame clones only, minus some. The table has 100,000 or so clones, almost 95% seen once; the top ten hold about 0.9%. The sequencing here drew on peripheral blood, taken before pregnancy. These TCRs come from a female donor with multiple sclerosis, enrolled in a pregnancy study.

As regards this clone: No conserved phenylalanine or tryptophan ends this CDR3, so it is likely a read error. The chain is built from TRBV25-1 and TRBJ2-7; D gene unclear. Germline CDR1 MGHDK, CDR2 SYGVNS. This CDR3 has 18 residues. The V end lost 0 bases, the J end lost 6 bases, and 24 bases lay between the germline ends. The CDR3 sequence: CASSEYPSSTSIPGEQYS. The CDR3 DNA sequence: TGTGCCAGCAGTGAATACCCCTCTAGTACGAGCATACCCGGCGAGCAGTACTCC.

The chain carries TRBV6-1 and TRBJ2-5; D possibly corresponds to TRBD2 (6 bases). CDR1 and CDR2 from the germline V gene are MNHNS and SASEGT. V was cut by 4 bases and J by 5 bases, with 17 bases left in between. CDR3 length equals 15 residues. CDR3 in DNA: TGTGCCAGCAGTGTAGACCCGGGAGATACGGAGACCCAGTACTTC. Its protein is CASSVDPGDTETQYF.

The CDR3 protein is CASSQAAGASYEQYF. CDR3 nucleotide sequence: TGCGCCAGCAGCCAAGCGGCAGGGGCCTCCTACGAGCAGTACTTC. V usage is TRBV4-1 and J usage is TRBJ2-7, with D possibly TRBD1 on 6 matching bases. The CDR3 is 15 residues long. With 1 base removed from V and 0 bases from J, the gap between germline ends came to 10 bases. The germline CDR1 and CDR2 sequences are MGHRA and YSYEKL.

The CDR3 reads CASSLVQGKFTGELFF. Written as DNA, the CDR3 is TGCGCCAGCAGCTTGGTACAGGGGAAGTTCACCGGGGAGCTGTTTTTT. J is TRBJ2-2 and V is TRBV5-1, with 7 bases fitting TRBD1. Per the germline V gene, CDR1 is SGHRS and CDR2 is YFSETQ. V trimming: 0 bases; J trimming: 4 bases; junction bases outside the gene matches: 6. The CDR3 loop spans 16 amino acids.

This rearrangement joins TRBV25-1 to TRBJ2-7, with 13 bases fitting TRBD2. CDR3 length: 18 residues. V lost 1 base, J lost 3 bases, and 9 bases stayed unmatched. CDR1 is MGHDK and CDR2 is SYGVNS in the germline V gene. As DNA, the CDR3 is TGTGCCAGCAGTGAATGGGGGACTAGCGGGATCCCTTTCTACGAGCAGTACTTC. Translating gives CASSEWGTSGIPFYEQYF.

This chain joins TRBV5-6 and TRBJ2-7; the match to TRBD2 covers 8 bases. Trimming took 0 bases from V and 1 from J; bases not matched to a gene: 9. Germline CDR1 and CDR2: SGHDT and YYEEEE. The CDR3 covers 17 residues. DNA for the CDR3: TGTGCCAGCAGCTTGGCCGGTAGCGGGATCACGTCCTACGAGCAGTACTTC. It yields the protein CASSLAGSGITSYEQYF.

The CDR3 nucleotides are TGTGCCAGCAGCTTCGGGGTGCCGGGCGAGCAGTACTTC. Its translation is CASSFGVPGEQYF. The chain links TRBV5-6 to TRBJ2-7; perhaps TRBD2 as D (5 bases). Per germline, CDR1 SGHDT and CDR2 YYEEEE. The V gene lost 2 bases and the J gene lost 6 bases, with 12 bases spanning the gap. The CDR3 is 13 amino acids.

This chain uses TRBV15 with TRBJ1-4, with TRBD1 identical over 11 bases. This CDR3 is 15 amino acids long. Germline-derived CDR1 and CDR2 are LNHNV and YYDKDF (reference sequence). V was clipped by 0 bases and J by 8 bases; unmatched bases: 2. The CDR3 loop is CATSRDRDRGEKLFF. CDR3 bases: TGTGCCACCAGCAGAGATCGGGACAGGGGGGAAAAACTGTTTTTT.

The CDR3, as DNA: TGTTCCCGTTGCGGACGGGGGAACACTGAAGCTTTCTTT. Translating it yields CSRCGRGNTEAFF. The rearrangement links TRBV5-3 to TRBJ1-1; D not certain. TRBV5-3 counts as an open reading frame of uncertain function. This CDR3 is 13 amino acids long.

The J gene is TRBJ1-2, the V gene TRBV9; 11 bases are shared with TRBD1. The CDR3 extends over 16 amino acids. Trimming took 3 bases from V and 2 from J; bases not matched to a gene: 6. Germline values: CDR1 SGDLS, CDR2 YYNGEE. CDR3 region: CASSEEDRGRNYGYTF. As DNA, the CDR3 is TGTGCCAGCAGCGAAGAGGACAGGGGGCGCAACTATGGCTACACCTTC.